Presented here are 32 T cell receptor beta chains from one specimen sequenced in a study of blood T cell repertoires in COVID-19. Assay: immunoSEQ multiplex PCR; the TCRdb copy retains only in-frame clones and omits some. The sample shows over 150,000 clones, more than 75% of them seen only once. The sample taken for sequencing was peripheral blood. The receptors derive from a man aged 45-65 years who had recovered from COVID-19.

This chain uses TRBV3-1 (or the pseudogene TRBV3-2) with TRBJ1-1, with D tentatively TRBD1 (6 bases). V lost 3 bases, J lost 6 bases, and 14 bases lay in between. CDR3 length: 14 amino acids. Germline lookup yields CDR1 LGHDT and CDR2 YNNKEL (reference sequence). The CDR3 coding sequence is TGTGCCAGCAGCCAGATACAGGGTGTCTCTGAAGCTTTCTTT. This codes for CASSQIQGVSEAFF.

The V and J genes are TRBV7-3 and TRBJ2-5; TRBD2 agrees at 10 bases. CDR1 SGHTA and CDR2 FQGTGA come from the germline V gene. There are 16 residues in the CDR3. The V and J ends lost 4 bases and 2 bases, in that order; junction bases with no gene match: 7. DNA of the CDR3: TGTGCCAGCAGCTCAGGGGTAGCGGGAGGACAAGAGACCCAGTACTTC. Its protein product is CASSSGVAGGQETQYF.

The rearrangement joins TRBV7-8 to TRBJ2-1; 7 bases line up with TRBD1. Germline V gives CDR1 SGHVS, CDR2 FQNEAQ. This CDR3 contains 15 residues. V shed 5 bases, J shed 0 bases, and the junction held 4 bases outside the gene matches. The CDR3 coding sequence is TGTGCCAGCAGCACAACAGGGGACTCCTACAATGAGCAGTTCTTC. Translation gives CASSTTGDSYNEQFF.

V and J are TRBV3-1 (or the pseudogene TRBV3-2) and TRBJ1-5; 12 nucleotides match TRBD1. The V gene end was trimmed by 10 bases and the J gene end by 6 bases; junction bases not matched to a gene: 13. The CDR3 is 16 residues long. Germline V lookup: CDR1 LGHDT, CDR2 YNNKEL (reference sequence). The CDR3 nucleotides are TGTGCCATCATCCTCCGGGACAGGGGGCGCACTCAGCCCCAGCATTTT. It is translated as CAIILRDRGRTQPQHF.

The V and J genes are TRBV6-5 and TRBJ1-2; the D gene is possibly TRBD1 (6 bases). Between the trimmed V and J ends, which lost 0 bases and 2 bases, there was a span of 10 bases. The CDR3 has 15 amino acids. Germline V CDR1 and CDR2: MNHEY, SVGAGI. CDR3 sequence (DNA): TGTGCCAGCAGTTACTCGAGGCAGGGGAACTATGGCTACACCTTC. Translating it yields CASSYSRQGNYGYTF.

The chain is built from TRBV7-9 and TRBJ2-7, with a possible D match to TRBD2 (6 bases). V lost 4 bases and J 4 bases, leaving 14 bases between the germline ends. The CDR3 runs to 14 residues. The germline V gene has CDR1 SEHNR and CDR2 FQNEAQ (reference sequence). CDR3 DNA sequence: TGTGCCAGCAGCTGGGTAGGAGGGCCGTACGAGCAGTACTTC. Translated, it gives CASSWVGGPYEQYF. The full variable domain, rest sourced from reference TRBV7-9 and TRBJ2-7, is DTGVSQNPRHKITKRGQNVTFRCDPISEHNRLYWYRQTLGQGPEFLTYFQNEAQLEKSRLLSDRFSAERPKGSFSTLEIQRTEQGDSAMYLCASSWVGGPYEQYFGPGTRLTVT.

In this sample, this clone turned up once. V is TRBV14 and J is TRBJ2-7, with D unresolved. Germline assignment: CDR1 SGHDN and CDR2 FVKESK. V was trimmed by 2 bases and J by 0 bases, leaving 5 bases between them. The length of the CDR3 is 13 residues. CDR3 sequence: CASSQRSSYEQYF. CDR3 sequence (DNA): TGTGCCAGCAGCCAAAGGAGCTCCTACGAGCAGTACTTC.

This chain joins TRBV7-2 and TRBJ1-5, with 8 bases lining up with TRBD1. Germline V gene data show CDR1 as SGHTA and CDR2 as FQGNSA. The ends lost 0 bases at V and 7 bases at J; junction bases unmatched: 5. The CDR3 sequence is 15 residues long. The CDR3 nucleotides read TGTGCCAGCAGCTTAGCGGGACAGGTCCAACAGCCCCAGCATTTT. Translated, it gives CASSLAGQVQQPQHF.

This clone was detected once. The chain couples TRBV4-3 to TRBJ1-1; D gene unclear. The CDR3 contains 15 residues. The V and J ends lost 1 base and 0 bases respectively, with 9 bases between them. Germline CDR1 reads LGHNA; CDR2 reads YSLEER. The CDR3 loop is CASSQGSIMNTEAFF. CDR3 DNA: TGCGCCAGCAGCCAAGGAAGCATAATGAACACTGAAGCTTTCTTT.

The rearrangement uses TRBV7-2 and TRBJ1-2, with D perhaps TRBD1 (5 bases). This CDR3 is 14 amino acids long. Germline CDR1 SGHTA, CDR2 FQGNSA. With 1 base removed from V and 7 bases from J, the gap between germline ends came to 13 bases. CDR3 bases: TGTGCCAGCAGCTTAGGGCAGGCCGGGGGTGGCTACACCTTC. Translation: CASSLGQAGGGYTF. Full variable domain (rest looked up from reference TRBV7-2 and TRBJ1-2): GAGVSQSPSNKVTEKGKDVELRCDPISGHTALYWYRQSLGQGLEFLIYFQGNSAPDKSGLPSDRFSAERTGGSVSTLTIQRTQQEDSAVYLCASSLGQAGGGYTFGSGTRLTVV.

V is TRBV27 and J is TRBJ1-1; D is perhaps TRBD1 (5 bases). CDR1 and CDR2 from the germline V gene are MNHEY and SMNVEV (reference sequence). Trimming pared 2 bases from V and 6 bases from J, leaving 16 bases between. CDR3 length: 15 residues. As DNA, the CDR3 is TGTGCCAGCAGTTTAGGGGACGTTCGGGGGGCTGAAGCTTTCTTT. This translates into CASSLGDVRGAEAFF.

The chain joins TRBV7-6 to TRBJ1-6; 8 positions agree with TRBD1. The CDR3 spans 18 residues. The germline V gene encodes CDR1 SGHVS and CDR2 FNYEAQ. V lost 1 base and J lost 1; bases outside the gene matches: 6. CDR3 coding DNA: TGTGCCAGCAGCTTAGGCAGACAGGGGTATTCCTATAATTCACCCCTCCACTTT. Translated: CASSLGRQGYSYNSPLHF.

V usage is TRBV3-1 (or the pseudogene TRBV3-2) and J usage is TRBJ1-5; 12 bases map to TRBD1. CDR3 length: 17 residues. With 3 bases clipped from V and 2 bases from J, the junction kept 5 bases outside the gene matches. Germline V gene lookup returns CDR1 LGHDT and CDR2 YNNKEL (reference sequence). The CDR3 coding sequence is TGTGCCAGCAGCCATGGGACAGGGGGCTTGGGCAATCAGCCCCAGCATTTT. Translating gives CASSHGTGGLGNQPQHF.

This clone was seen a few times. The chain has TRBV28 and TRBJ2-2; 11 nucleotides match TRBD1. The CDR3 sequence is 18 residues long. CDR1 is MDHEN, CDR2 SYDVKM, per germline. Losses at the gene ends were 7 bases for V and 3 bases for J; bases not matched to a gene: 13. The CDR3 loop is CASTSDRGRGGDTGELFF. The CDR3 coding sequence is TGTGCCAGCACCTCGGACAGGGGGCGCGGGGGGGACACCGGGGAGCTGTTTTTT.

The rearrangement joins TRBV19 to TRBJ1-2; 11 bases align to TRBD1. Per the germline V gene, CDR1 is LNHDA and CDR2 is SQIVND (reference sequence). V lost 6 bases, J lost 7 bases, and 7 bases stayed unmatched. CDR3 length equals 14 residues. The CDR3 here is CASSMGQGVSGYTF. CDR3 in DNA: TGTGCCAGTAGCATGGGACAGGGGGTCTCTGGCTACACCTTC. The variable domain in full, completed from reference TRBV19 and TRBJ1-2, reads DGGITQSPKYLFRKEGQNVTLSCEQNLNHDAMYWYRQDPGQGLRLIYYSQIVNDFQKGDIAEGYSVSREKKESFPLTVTSAQKNPTAFYLCASSMGQGVSGYTFGSGTRLTVV.

This clone was observed a few times. This chain connects TRBV6-5 to TRBJ2-2; TRBD2 is a possible D gene (7 bases). Germline V gene data show CDR1 as MNHEY and CDR2 as SVGAGI. V lost 10 bases and J 5 bases, leaving 14 bases between the germline ends. The CDR3 is 13 amino acids. CDR3 in amino acids: CATLKGGTGELFF. The DNA for the CDR3 is TGTGCCACGCTGAAGGGGGGGACCGGGGAGCTGTTTTTT.

The chain is built from TRBV7-8 and TRBJ2-3; tentatively, D is TRBD1 (5 bases). Per the germline V gene, CDR1 is SGHVS and CDR2 is FQNEAQ. V lost 2 bases to trimming and J lost 3 bases, with 12 bases between them. The CDR3 spans 15 residues. The CDR3 reads CASSLRAPGTDTQYF. In nucleotides, the CDR3 is TGTGCCAGCAGCTTACGGGCGCCAGGGACAGATACGCAGTATTTT.

This clone is deemed medium-sized. The gene calls are TRBV20-1 and TRBJ1-1; D possibly corresponds to TRBD1 (5 bases). The CDR3 covers 11 residues. V was trimmed by 5 bases and J by 7 bases, leaving 11 bases between them. Germline V CDR1 and CDR2: DFQATT, SNEGSKA (reference sequence). DNA of the CDR3: TGCAGTGCTCATGACAGATTTGAAGCTTTCTTT. As protein: CSAHDRFEAFF.

The chain is built from TRBV4-1 and TRBJ2-2; 10 bases map to TRBD2. The trim removed 1 base at V and 4 bases at J, leaving 6 bases unmatched. Looked up from germline, CDR1 is MGHRA and CDR2 is YSYEKL. CDR3 length: 17 residues. CDR3 nucleotides: TGCGCCAGCAGCCAAGTAAGCCTAGCGGGAGTCACCGGGGAGCTGTTTTTT. This encodes CASSQVSLAGVTGELFF.

A few counts support this clone. The V gene is TRBV11-2, the J gene TRBJ2-7; maybe TRBD2 (5 bases). Germline V gene sequence: CDR1 SGHAT, CDR2 FQNNGV. CDR3 length: 12 residues. V was pared by 3 bases and J by 6 bases, with 9 bases between. The CDR3 region is CASSLLALEQYF. CDR3 in DNA: TGTGCCAGCAGCTTGTTAGCGCTCGAGCAGTACTTC.

Only a few counts were recorded for this clone. CDR3 in amino acids: CASRPWGHGSGSPLHF. CDR3 bases: TGTGCCAGCAGACCTTGGGGGCACGGGTCGGGATCACCCCTCCACTTT. The gene calls are TRBV25-1 and TRBJ1-6, with a tentative D call TRBD1 (6 bases). V was cut by 6 bases and J by 10 bases, with 22 bases left in between. Germline V gene data show CDR1 as MGHDK and CDR2 as SYGVNS. CDR3 size: 16 residues.

The chain carries TRBV5-4 and TRBJ1-1; tentatively, D is TRBD1 (5 bases). CDR3 length equals 12 residues. V shed 7 bases and J shed 8 bases, with 15 bases lying between them. Germline assignment: CDR1 SGHNT and CDR2 YYREEE (reference sequence). CDR3 amino acids: CASRRDAGEAFF. CDR3 nucleotide sequence: TGTGCCAGCCGGAGGGATGCAGGGGAAGCTTTCTTT.

This rearrangement joins TRBV20-1 to TRBJ1-2, with D unclear. Trimming removed 4 bases at V and 3 bases at J, with 6 bases between. CDR1 is DFQATT, CDR2 SNEGSKA, per germline (reference sequence). This CDR3 comprises 11 residues. As DNA, the CDR3 is TGCAGTGCTAACGGGTACTATGGCTACACCTTC. Translating it yields CSANGYYGYTF.

The chain employs TRBV6-5 and TRBJ1-5; 8 bases fit TRBD1. Per germline, CDR1 MNHEY and CDR2 SVGAGI. CDR3 length equals 13 residues. The J segment lost 12 bases and the V segment lost 6 bases, leaving 10 bases of the junction unmatched. CDR3 region: CASRVSDRAVQHF. The CDR3 bases are TGTGCCAGCAGGGTTTCGGACAGGGCTGTCCAGCATTTT.

The chain couples TRBV5-1 to TRBJ1-6, with 8 bases aligning to TRBD1. The CDR3 consists of 15 residues. Germline V gene lookup returns CDR1 SGHRS and CDR2 YFSETQ. V was pared by 0 bases and J by 10 bases, with 6 bases of the junction left unmatched. DNA of the CDR3: TGCGCCAGCAGCTTGGGACAGGGGTCGGGATCACCCCTCCACTTT. Translation gives CASSLGQGSGSPLHF.

A single count supports this clone. CDR3 amino acids: CASSLAGTGRNSPLHF. CDR3 bases: TGTGCCAGCAGCTTAGCGGGGACAGGGCGCAATTCACCCCTCCACTTT. This chain links TRBV7-9 with TRBJ1-6, with 9 bases identical to TRBD1. V lost 0 bases, J lost 7 bases, and 4 bases stayed unmatched. Germline lookup yields CDR1 SEHNR and CDR2 FQNEAQ (reference sequence). This CDR3 contains 16 residues.

The J gene is TRBJ2-3, the V gene TRBV9, with 7 bases identical to TRBD1. The germline gives CDR1 SGDLS, CDR2 YYNGEE. The CDR3 is 15 amino acids. The J segment lost 4 bases and the V segment lost 3 bases, leaving 8 bases of the junction unmatched. CDR3 sequence: CASSATRTGPDTQYF. In nucleotides, the CDR3 is TGTGCCAGCAGCGCGACCCGGACAGGTCCAGATACGCAGTATTTT. Looking up the rest from reference TRBV9 and TRBJ2-3 gives the full variable domain: DSGVTQTPKHLITATGQRVTLRCSPRSGDLSVYWYQQSLDQGLQFLIQYYNGEERAKGNILERFSAQQFPDLHSELNLSSLELGDSALYFCASSATRTGPDTQYFGPGTRLTVL.

In this sample, this clone turned up a few times. CDR3 amino acids: CASSPTGQGAPTGELFF. The CDR3 DNA is TGTGCCAGCAGCCCAACGGGACAGGGGGCGCCCACCGGGGAGCTGTTTTTT. J is TRBJ2-2 and V is TRBV7-9; 12 positions match TRBD1. CDR3 length: 17 amino acids. The ends lost 5 bases at V and 4 bases at J; junction bases unmatched: 8. Germline CDR1 is SEHNR and CDR2 is FQNEAQ (reference sequence).

This chain joins TRBV4-3 and TRBJ2-7; a weak D match, TRBD2 (5 bases). Germline CDR1 and CDR2: LGHNA and YSLEER. The length of the CDR3 is 14 residues. Trimming left V 0 bases short and J 2 bases short, with 8 bases between. In DNA, the CDR3 is TGCGCCAGCAGCCAAGAGAACGGGGCCTACGAGCAGTACTTC. This translates into CASSQENGAYEQYF.

The rearrangement links TRBV7-2 to TRBJ2-7; a weak D match, TRBD2 (6 bases). This CDR3 has 15 amino acids. Trimming pared 1 base from V and 0 bases from J, leaving 10 bases between. From germline, CDR1 is SGHTA and CDR2 FQGNSA. The CDR3 region is CASSLEVAVSYEQYF. The DNA for the CDR3 is TGTGCCAGCAGCTTAGAGGTAGCGGTCTCCTACGAGCAGTACTTC. Based on the CDR3 plus reference TRBV7-2 and TRBJ2-7, the full variable domain is GAGVSQSPSNKVTEKGKDVELRCDPISGHTALYWYRQSLGQGLEFLIYFQGNSAPDKSGLPSDRFSAERTGGSVSTLTIQRTQQEDSAVYLCASSLEVAVSYEQYFGPGTRLTVT.

V and J are TRBV5-1 and TRBJ2-3; TRBD1 matches 7 bases. Trimming took 2 bases from V and 2 from J; bases not matched to a gene: 5. Germline lookup yields CDR1 SGHRS and CDR2 YFSETQ. The CDR3 is 15 amino acids. DNA of the CDR3: TGCGCCAGCAGCTTCCAGGGGGACCTCACAGATACGCAGTATTTT. Translated, it gives CASSFQGDLTDTQYF.

The rearrangement links TRBV4-1 to TRBJ2-3, with a tentative D call TRBD2 (6 bases). The CDR3 consists of 16 residues. CDR1 and CDR2 from the germline V gene are MGHRA and YSYEKL. Trimming took off 4 bases at V and 0 bases at J, with 14 bases between the two ends. The CDR3 spells CASSRSPGASTDTQYF. DNA of the CDR3: TGCGCCAGCAGCCGAAGCCCGGGAGCCAGCACAGATACGCAGTATTTT.